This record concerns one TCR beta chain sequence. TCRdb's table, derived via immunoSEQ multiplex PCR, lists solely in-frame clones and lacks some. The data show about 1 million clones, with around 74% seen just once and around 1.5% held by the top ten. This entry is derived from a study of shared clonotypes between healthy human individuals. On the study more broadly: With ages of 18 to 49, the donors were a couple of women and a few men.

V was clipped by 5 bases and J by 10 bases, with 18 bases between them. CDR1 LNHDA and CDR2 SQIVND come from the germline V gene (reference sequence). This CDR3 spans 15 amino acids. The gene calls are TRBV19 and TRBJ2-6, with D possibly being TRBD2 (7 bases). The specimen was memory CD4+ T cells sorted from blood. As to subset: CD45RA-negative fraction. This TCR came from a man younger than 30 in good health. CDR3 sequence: CASSSRGAGENVLTF. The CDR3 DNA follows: TGTGCCAGTAGTTCCCGGGGGGCGGGAGAGAACGTCCTGACTTTC.